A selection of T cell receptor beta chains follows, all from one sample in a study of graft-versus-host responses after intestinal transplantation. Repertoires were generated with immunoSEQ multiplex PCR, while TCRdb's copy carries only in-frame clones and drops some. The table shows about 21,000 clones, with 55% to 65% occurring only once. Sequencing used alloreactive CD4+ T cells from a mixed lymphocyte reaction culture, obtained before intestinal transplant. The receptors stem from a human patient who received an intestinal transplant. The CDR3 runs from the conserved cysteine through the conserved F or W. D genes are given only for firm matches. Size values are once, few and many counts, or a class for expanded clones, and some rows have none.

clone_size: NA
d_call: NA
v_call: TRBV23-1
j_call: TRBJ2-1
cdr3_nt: TGCGCCAGCAGTCAATCATGTGGGCCGAGCTCCTACAATGAGCAGTTCTTC
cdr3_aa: CASSQSCGPSSYNEQFF

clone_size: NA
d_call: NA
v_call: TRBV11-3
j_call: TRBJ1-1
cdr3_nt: TGTGCCAGCAGCTTACAGGTAAACACTGAAGCTTTCTTT
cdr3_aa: CASSLQVNTEAFF

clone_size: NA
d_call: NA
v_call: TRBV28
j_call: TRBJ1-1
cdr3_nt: TGTGCCACCCGCGGGGCAGTGAACACTGAAGCTTTCTTT
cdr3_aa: CATRGAVNTEAFF

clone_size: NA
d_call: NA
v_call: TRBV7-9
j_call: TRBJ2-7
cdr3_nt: TGTGCCAGCAGCCTCCGGGAATTTCAACCTACGATATTC
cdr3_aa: CASSLREFQPTIF

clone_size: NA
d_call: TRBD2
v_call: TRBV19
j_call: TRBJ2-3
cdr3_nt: TGTGCCAGTAGCCTAAACGGACTAGTGACAGATACGCAGTATTTT
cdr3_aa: CASSLNGLVTDTQYF

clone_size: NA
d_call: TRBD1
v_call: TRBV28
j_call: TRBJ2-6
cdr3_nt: TGTGCCAGCAGACAGGGGGCTGGGGCCAACGTCCTGACTTTC
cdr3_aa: CASRQGAGANVLTF

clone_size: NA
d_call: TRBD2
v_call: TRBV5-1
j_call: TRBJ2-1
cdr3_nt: TGCGCCAGCACAGGCGGGGGGGCGGAAGAGCAGTTCTTC
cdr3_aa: CASTGGGAEEQFF

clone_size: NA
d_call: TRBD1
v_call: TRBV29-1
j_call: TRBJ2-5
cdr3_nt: TGCAGCGAATGCAGGGGGGAGACCCAGTACTTC
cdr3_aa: CSECRGETQYF

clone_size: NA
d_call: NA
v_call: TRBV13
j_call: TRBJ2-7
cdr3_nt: TGTGCCAGCAGTTTTAAGGGAATAGGGAGATACGAGCAGTACTTC
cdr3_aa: CASSFKGIGRYEQYF

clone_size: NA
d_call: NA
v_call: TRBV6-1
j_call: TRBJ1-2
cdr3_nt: TGTGCCAGCAGGCTGGAGAACTATGGCTACACCTTC
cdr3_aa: CASRLENYGYTF

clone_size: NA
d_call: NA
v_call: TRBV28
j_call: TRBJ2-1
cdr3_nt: TGTGCCAGCAGTCGCCACTCTAGCTACAATGAGCAGTTCTTC
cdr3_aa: CASSRHSSYNEQFF

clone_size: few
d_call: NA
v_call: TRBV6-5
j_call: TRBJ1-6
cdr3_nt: TGTGCCAGCAGTCGGGGGGGGGATTCACCCCTCCACTTT
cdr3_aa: CASSRGGDSPLHF

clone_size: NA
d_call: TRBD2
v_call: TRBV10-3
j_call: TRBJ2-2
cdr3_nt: TGTGCCACCTCCGGGGGGGCCACCGGGGAGCTGTTTTTT
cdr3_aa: CATSGGATGELFF

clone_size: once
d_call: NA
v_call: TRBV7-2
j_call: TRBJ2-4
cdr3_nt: TGTGCCAGCAGCTCATCCGGGACTCTCAAAAACATTCAGTACTTC
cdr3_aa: CASSSSGTLKNIQYF

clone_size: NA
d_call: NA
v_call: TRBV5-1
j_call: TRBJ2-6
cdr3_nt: TGCGCCAGCAGCTTGTTCACTGGGGCCAACGTCCTGACTTTC
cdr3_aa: CASSLFTGANVLTF

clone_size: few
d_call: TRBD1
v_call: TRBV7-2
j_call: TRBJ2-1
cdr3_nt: TGTGCCAGCAGACTTGGACAGGGGATATACAATGAGCAGTTCTTC
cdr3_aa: CASRLGQGIYNEQFF

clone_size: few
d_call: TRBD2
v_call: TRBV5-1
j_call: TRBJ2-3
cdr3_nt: TGCGCCAGCAGCTTGAGCGGGGGGGGTCACGATACGCAGTATTTT
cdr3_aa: CASSLSGGGHDTQYF

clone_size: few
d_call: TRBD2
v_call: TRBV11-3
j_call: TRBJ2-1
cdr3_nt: TGTGCCAGCAGCAAGGGACTAGCGGGAGCTAATGAGCAGTTCTTC
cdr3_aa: CASSKGLAGANEQFF

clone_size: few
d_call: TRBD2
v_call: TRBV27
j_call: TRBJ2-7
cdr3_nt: TGTGCCAGCAGTTTCCGCGGCGGGGGGTATCCGGGGTCATCCTACGAGCAGTACTTC
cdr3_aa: CASSFRGGGYPGSSYEQYF

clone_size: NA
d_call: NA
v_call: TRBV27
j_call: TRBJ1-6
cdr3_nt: TGTGCCAGCACTCCCGGGGTGCAATCACCCCTCCACTTT
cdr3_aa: CASTPGVQSPLHF

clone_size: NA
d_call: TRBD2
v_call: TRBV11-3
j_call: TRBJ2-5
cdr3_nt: TGTGCCAGCAGCTTACTAGCGGGGGACCCTCGGGAGACCCAGTACTTC
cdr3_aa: CASSLLAGDPRETQYF

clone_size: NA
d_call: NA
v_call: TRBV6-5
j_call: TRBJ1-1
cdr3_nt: TGTGCCAGCAGTTACGAGTTGGGTGGGCACACTGAAGCTTTCTTT
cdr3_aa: CASSYELGGHTEAFF

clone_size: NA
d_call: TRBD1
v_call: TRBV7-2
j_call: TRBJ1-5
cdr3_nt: TGTGCCAGCAGTCTGGACAGGGCGAGCAATCAGCCCCAGCATTTT
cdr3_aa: CASSLDRASNQPQHF

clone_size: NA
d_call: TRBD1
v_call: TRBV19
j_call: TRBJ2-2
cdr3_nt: TGTGCCAGTAGTTCTCTAGACAGGGACGCCGGGGAGCTGTTTTTT
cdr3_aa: CASSSLDRDAGELFF

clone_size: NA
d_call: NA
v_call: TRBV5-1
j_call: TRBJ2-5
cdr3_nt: TGCGCCAGCAGCTTGAGGCAGGAAGAGACCCAGTACTTC
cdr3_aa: CASSLRQEETQYF

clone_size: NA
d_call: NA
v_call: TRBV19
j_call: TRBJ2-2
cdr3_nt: TGTGCCAGTAGACCACAATCCCCCAGGCTAGAGCTGTTTTTT
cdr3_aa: CASRPQSPRLELFF

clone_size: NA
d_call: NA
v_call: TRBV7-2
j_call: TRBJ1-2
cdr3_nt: TGTGCCAGCAGCTTAGTTACAGGGTCGAACAACTATGGCTACACCTTC
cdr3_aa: CASSLVTGSNNYGYTF

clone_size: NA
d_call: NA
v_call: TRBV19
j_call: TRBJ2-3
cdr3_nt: TGTGCCAGTGTTGCCAGGGTGACCGGTCCCACAGATACGCAGTATTTT
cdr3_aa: CASVARVTGPTDTQYF

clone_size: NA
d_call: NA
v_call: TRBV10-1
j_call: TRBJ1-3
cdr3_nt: TGCGCCAGCAGTGAGACAGGAAACACCATATATTTT
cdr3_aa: CASSETGNTIYF

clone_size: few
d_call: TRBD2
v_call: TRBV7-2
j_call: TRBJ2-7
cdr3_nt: TGTGCCAGCAGCTTAGCGACTAGCGGAGCCCTATACGAGCAGTACTTC
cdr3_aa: CASSLATSGALYEQYF

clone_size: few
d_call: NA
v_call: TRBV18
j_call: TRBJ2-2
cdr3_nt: TGTGCCAGCTCACCACTAAGCTCCGGGGGGCTTACCGCGAACACCGGGGAGCTGTTTTTT
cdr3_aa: CASSPLSSGGLTANTGELFF

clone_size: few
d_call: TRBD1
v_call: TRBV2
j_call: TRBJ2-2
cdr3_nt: TGTGCCAGCAGTGAAGCCGGGACAGGGAACACCGGGGAGCTGTTTTTT
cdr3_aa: CASSEAGTGNTGELFF

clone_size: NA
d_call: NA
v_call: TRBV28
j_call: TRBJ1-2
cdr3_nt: TGTGCCAGCAGCCTCCTGATGGACACGTTAGGCTACACCTTC
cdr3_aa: CASSLLMDTLGYTF